This entry lists 32 T cell receptor beta chains sequenced from one sample in a study of T cells in Graves' hyperthyroidism and ophthalmopathy. It was RNA transcripts that yielded the amplified TCR beta CDR3 regions. The HTBI primer set drove a first-round RT-PCR of the TCR CDR3. TCRdb analysed the multiplex PCR reads with MiXCR anew, one entry per CDR3 protein. The sample lists about 610,000 distinct CDR3 sequences, about half seen once, with around 7.7% in the top ten. Specimen: peripheral blood or thyroid tissue (not recorded which). The source of these receptors is a woman between 18 and 30 years old with Graves' hyperthyroidism.

V usage is TRBV7-9 and J usage is TRBJ2-2, with TRBD1 matching 11 bases. From germline, CDR1 is SEHNR and CDR2 FQNEAQ (reference sequence). The CDR3 sequence is 17 residues long. J lost 6 bases, V lost 2 bases, and 8 bases had no gene match. CDR3: CASSLIPLGQGAGELFF. For the CDR3, the DNA is TGTGCCAGCAGCTTAATCCCCCTGGGACAGGGGGCCGGGGAGCTGTTTTTT. The full variable domain, rest sourced from reference TRBV7-9 and TRBJ2-2, is DTGVSQNPRHKITKRGQNVTFRCDPISEHNRLYWYRQTLGQGPEFLTYFQNEAQLEKSRLLSDRFSAERPKGSFSTLEIQRTEQGDSAMYLCASSLIPLGQGAGELFFGEGSRLTVL.

V usage is TRBV29-1 and J usage is TRBJ1-1, with 8 bases fitting TRBD1. The CDR3 is 13 residues long. V lost 8 bases and J lost 3; bases outside the gene matches: 8. Germline V gene lookup returns CDR1 SQVTM and CDR2 ANQGSEA. The DNA for the CDR3 is TGCAGCACAACCGGGACAGGCCACACTGAAGCTTTCTTT. This encodes CSTTGTGHTEAFF.

Turning to this clonotype: Being one base from a much bigger clone, this may be a read error. The chain recombines TRBV29-1 with TRBJ1-5, with 9 bases identical to TRBD1. Trimming took 5 bases from V and 7 from J; bases not matched to a gene: 6. The germline V gene has CDR1 SQVTM and CDR2 ANQGSEA. The CDR3 is 13 amino acids. CDR3 DNA: TGCAGCGTTCCGAGACAGGGGGGGCAGCCCCAGCATTTT. It codes for CSVPRQGGQPQHF.

This clonotype was counted between two and nine times. The rearrangement joins TRBV20-1 to TRBJ2-2; maybe TRBD2 (6 bases). V was pared by 0 bases and J by 5 bases, with 16 bases between. Germline V lookup: CDR1 DFQATT, CDR2 SNEGSKA (reference sequence). The CDR3 has 16 residues. For the CDR3, the DNA is TGCAGTGCTAGAGATGCACGGCGGGAAGGGACCGGGGAGCTGTTTTTT. The encoded protein is CSARDARREGTGELFF.

V gene TRBV25-1 combines with J gene TRBJ2-6, with D unclear. V was trimmed by 8 bases and J by 0 bases, leaving 11 bases between them. Per the germline V gene, CDR1 is MGHDK and CDR2 is SYGVNS. The CDR3 extends over 15 amino acids. Written as DNA, the CDR3 is TGTGCCAGCGCCGCGGAAAACTCTGGGGCCAACGTCCTGACTTTC. It specifies CASAAENSGANVLTF.

This clonotype appeared many times. This sequence joins TRBV27 and TRBJ1-1; 9 positions match TRBD1. Germline V gene lookup returns CDR1 MNHEY and CDR2 SMNVEV (reference sequence). The V segment lost 5 bases and the J segment 7 bases; nucleotides outside the gene matches: 8. The CDR3 consists of 14 residues. The DNA for the CDR3 is TGTGCCAGCAGTCCTTGGGACAGGGTTGGTGAAGCTTTCTTT. Its protein is CASSPWDRVGEAFF.

This clonotype showed up many times. The rearrangement joins TRBV6-5 to TRBJ1-6; D remains ambiguous. The CDR3 totals 16 residues. Trimming stripped 0 bases from V and 6 bases from J, with 12 bases between. The germline gives CDR1 MNHEY, CDR2 SVGAGI. Written as DNA, the CDR3 is TGTGCCAGCAGTTACTCGTGGGGAAGGTCTAATTCACCCCTCCACTTT. It codes for CASSYSWGRSNSPLHF.

This chain uses TRBV15 with TRBJ2-6; D not certain. This CDR3 region has 13 residues. V lost 5 bases to trimming and J lost 7 bases, with 9 bases between them. Germline V lookup: CDR1 LNHNV, CDR2 YYDKDF (reference sequence). CDR3 coding DNA: TGTGCCACCAGCTGGATCGGTGCCAACGTCCTGACTTTC. The encoded protein is CATSWIGANVLTF.

This clonotype was detected a few times. This chain uses TRBV7-9 with TRBJ2-1, with D possibly being TRBD2 (6 bases). CDR3 length equals 17 residues. Trimming left V 4 bases short and J 6 bases short, with 22 bases between. CDR1 is SEHNR, CDR2 FQNEAQ, per germline (reference sequence). CDR3 DNA sequence: TGTGCCAGCAGCTCAGCTTGGTCCGCGGGAATTGGCAATGAGCAGTTCTTC. This translates into CASSSAWSAGIGNEQFF.

The rearrangement joins TRBV29-1 to TRBJ2-1, with 13 nucleotides matching TRBD2. CDR1 is SQVTM and CDR2 is ANQGSEA in the germline V gene. The trim removed 5 bases at V and 0 bases at J, leaving 7 bases unmatched. The CDR3 loop spans 17 amino acids. CDR3 amino acids: CSVSGLAGLFSYNEQFF. The CDR3 DNA follows: TGCAGCGTTTCGGGACTAGCGGGACTCTTCTCCTACAATGAGCAGTTCTTC.

With respect to this clonotype: A much more abundant neighbour one base away suggests this may be a read error. The chain joins TRBV7-9 to TRBJ2-7; perhaps TRBD1 as D (6 bases). The CDR3 loop spans 18 amino acids. Germline lookup yields CDR1 SEHNR and CDR2 FQNEAQ (reference sequence). CDR3 sequence: CVSSLISGKDSLHYEQYF. As DNA, the CDR3 is TGTGTCAGCAGCTTAATTTCCGGGAAGGACAGCCTACACTACGAGCAGTACTTC.

This clonotype occurred many times. Here the CDR3 reads CASRPQQLANYGYTF. DNA for the CDR3: TGTGCCAGCAGGCCACAGCAGTTAGCTAACTATGGCTACACCTTC. The chain carries TRBV7-2 and TRBJ1-2; D is uncertain. The germline V and J ends were trimmed by 6 bases and 0 bases, with 14 bases remaining between them. The V gene's germline CDR1 is SGHTA and CDR2 FQGNSA. CDR3 length: 15 residues.

This clonotype showed up just a few times. V and J are TRBV7-9 and TRBJ2-3, with 7 bases that match TRBD2. J lost 11 bases, V lost 4 bases, and 6 bases had no gene match. This CDR3 has 12 amino acids. Per the germline V gene, CDR1 is SEHNR and CDR2 is FQNEAQ (reference sequence). The CDR3 region has the DNA TGTGCCAGCAGCTCCCCCCGGACTAGGCAGTATTTT. Protein sequence: CASSSPRTRQYF.

The gene calls are TRBV2 and TRBJ1-2, with D unclear. The CDR3 has 11 residues. Per the germline V gene, CDR1 is SNHLY and CDR2 is FYNNEI. V gave up 0 bases and J gave up 11 bases, with 7 bases separating them. The CDR3 is CASSEAGPYTF. For the CDR3, the DNA is TGTGCCAGCAGTGAAGCAGGACCTTACACCTTC. Supplemented by reference TRBV2 and TRBJ1-2, the full variable domain reads EPEVTQTPSHQVTQMGQEVILRCVPISNHLYFYWYRQILGQKVEFLVSFYNNEISEKSEIFDDQFSVERPDGSNFTLKIRSTKLEDSAMYFCASSEAGPYTFGSGTRLTVV.

The CDR3 sequence is CASSNGRGWNGYTF. The CDR3 coding sequence is TGTGCCAGCAGCAATGGTCGGGGTTGGAATGGCTACACCTTC. This sequence joins TRBV7-2 and TRBJ1-2; D is uncertain. V was clipped by 5 bases and J by 6 bases, with 16 bases between them. In germline, CDR1 is SGHTA, CDR2 FQGNSA. The CDR3 has 14 residues.

The rearrangement joins TRBV29-1 to TRBJ2-7; TRBD1 aligns across 11 bases. The germline V gene has CDR1 SQVTM and CDR2 ANQGSEA. The CDR3 has 13 amino acids. V lost 8 bases and J lost 5; bases outside the gene matches: 8. As DNA, the CDR3 is TGCAGCCACGGCGGACAGGGGGCCCACGAGCAGTACTTC. This gives the protein CSHGGQGAHEQYF.

This clonotype was counted a few times. This chain links TRBV20-1 with TRBJ2-3; D gene ambiguous. Germline V gene sequence: CDR1 DFQATT, CDR2 SNEGSKA (reference sequence). With 1 base removed from V and 0 bases from J, the gap between germline ends came to 5 bases. This CDR3 is built from 13 residues. The CDR3 sequence: CSARVRSTDTQYF. The CDR3 bases are TGCAGTGCTAGAGTGCGGAGCACAGATACGCAGTATTTT.

This clonotype was recorded at least ten times. The V gene is TRBV2, the J gene TRBJ2-7; no firm D call. The CDR3 runs 14 residues. The germline V gene encodes CDR1 SNHLY and CDR2 FYNNEI. Trimming took off 6 bases at V and 5 bases at J, with 17 bases between the two ends. Here the CDR3 reads CASRLQSGVNEQYF. CDR3 in DNA: TGTGCCAGCAGGCTGCAGAGTGGCGTCAACGAGCAGTACTTC.

The rearrangement links TRBV19 to TRBJ1-2, with 7 bases identical to TRBD1. The CDR3 covers 13 residues. Per the germline V gene, CDR1 is LNHDA and CDR2 is SQIVND (reference sequence). Trimming took 7 bases from V and 7 from J; bases not matched to a gene: 9. CDR3 region: CASTTGVNGGYTF. CDR3 DNA sequence: TGTGCCAGTACCACAGGGGTAAACGGTGGCTACACCTTC.

Ten or more counts support this clonotype. The J gene is TRBJ1-5, the V gene TRBV24-1; D is uncertain. Trimming stripped 2 bases from V and 3 bases from J, with 13 bases between. This CDR3 comprises 16 residues. Looked up from germline, CDR1 is KGHDR and CDR2 is SFDVKD. The CDR3 DNA reads TGTGCCACCAGTGATTCCGGCGAGGCCGTCAATCAGCCCCAGCATTTT. Translation gives CATSDSGEAVNQPQHF.

The gene calls are TRBV7-2 and TRBJ2-1, with 10 bases lining up with TRBD2. The CDR3 spans 16 residues. Germline V lookup: CDR1 SGHTA, CDR2 FQGNSA. J lost 3 bases, V lost 5 bases, and 7 bases had no gene match. The CDR3 nucleotides read TGTGCCAGCAGCAGGCCCGGGACTAGCGTCTACAATGAGCAGTTCTTC. Protein sequence: CASSRPGTSVYNEQFF.

The V call is TRBV7-2, the J call TRBJ1-5; D is undetermined. In germline, CDR1 is SGHTA, CDR2 FQGNSA. V lost 1 base to trimming and J lost 11 bases, with 12 bases between them. CDR3 length: 13 residues. DNA of the CDR3: TGTGCCAGCAGCTTAGGCAGCCTTAGGACCCAGCATTTT. Its translation: CASSLGSLRTQHF.

The CDR3: CSARVSSGRAYEQYF. For the CDR3, the DNA is TGCAGTGCTAGAGTATCTAGCGGGAGGGCGTACGAGCAGTACTTC. V is TRBV20-1 and J is TRBJ2-7; 12 bases are a match to TRBD2. The V segment lost 1 base and the J segment 4 bases; nucleotides outside the gene matches: 5. This CDR3 is built from 15 residues. CDR1 DFQATT and CDR2 SNEGSKA come from the germline V gene (reference sequence).

The chain employs TRBV24-1 and TRBJ2-1; unclear D gene. Trimming pared 3 bases from V and 2 bases from J, leaving 7 bases between. This CDR3 has 14 residues. Germline-derived CDR1 and CDR2 are KGHDR and SFDVKD. The CDR3 here is CATSDTAAYNEQFF. CDR3 nucleotide sequence: TGTGCCACCAGTGATACGGCGGCCTACAATGAGCAGTTCTTC.

A remark on this clonotype: A much bigger clone sits one base away, suggesting this may be a read error. The chain has TRBV19 and TRBJ1-1; D is undetermined. The V gene's germline CDR1 is LNHDA and CDR2 SQIVND (reference sequence). The CDR3 sequence is 15 residues long. This CDR3 is CASIELEGPRTEPFF. Here the CDR3 DNA reads TGTGCCAGTATCGAACTTGAGGGCCCCCGGACTGAACCTTTCTTT.

The chain joins TRBV7-9 to TRBJ2-4, with D perhaps matching TRBD2 (6 bases). The CDR3 runs to 14 residues. Trimming pared 6 bases from V and 5 bases from J, leaving 14 bases between. Per the germline V gene, CDR1 is SEHNR and CDR2 is FQNEAQ (reference sequence). CDR3 DNA sequence: TGTGCCAGCAGTGCGGGACGCCACCAAAACATTCAGTACTTC. This encodes CASSAGRHQNIQYF.

CDR3 amino acids: CASSPPAAGGTEAFF. The CDR3 DNA reads as TGTGCCAGCAGTCCCCCTGCAGCCGGCGGCACTGAAGCTTTCTTT. The V and J genes are TRBV27 and TRBJ1-1; D call uncertain. Germline assignment: CDR1 MNHEY and CDR2 SMNVEV (reference sequence). Trimming stripped 5 bases from V and 4 bases from J, with 17 bases between. The CDR3 sequence is 15 residues long.

The V call is TRBV19, the J call TRBJ2-7; D tentatively reads TRBD1 or TRBD2 (5 bases each). CDR3 length: 13 residues. Germline values: CDR1 LNHDA, CDR2 SQIVND (reference sequence). V lost 8 bases and J lost 2, with 13 bases in between. CDR3 DNA sequence: TGTGCCAGTGTGGGGCAGGGAGCCTACGAGCAGTACTTC. This gives the protein CASVGQGAYEQYF.

This clonotype was recorded a few times. The gene calls are TRBV12-3 or TRBV12-4 and TRBJ1-1; no clear D gene. V dropped 3 bases and J dropped 0 bases, with 14 bases sitting between them. The length of the CDR3 is 16 residues. CDR3 sequence: CASSLHVTVMNTEAFF. CDR3 coding DNA: TGTGCCAGCAGTTTGCACGTGACGGTGATGAACACTGAAGCTTTCTTT.

The CDR3 DNA is TGTGCTAGTGGTTTGGTACTCGGGACTAGCGGGAGCCCCTCCTACGAGCAGTACTTC. Translating it yields CASGLVLGTSGSPSYEQYF. This rearrangement joins TRBV12-5 to TRBJ2-7; 14 bases map to TRBD2. Germline assignment: CDR1 LGHNT and CDR2 FRNRAP. V was clipped by 0 bases and J by 0 bases; unmatched bases: 7. The CDR3 length is 19 residues.

This clonotype appeared a few times. The J gene is TRBJ2-3, the V gene TRBV24-1, with 13 nucleotides matching TRBD2. V lost 3 bases and J lost 0; bases outside the gene matches: 2. The CDR3 covers 17 residues. The germline V gene has CDR1 KGHDR and CDR2 SFDVKD. This CDR3 reads CATSDQLAGGSTDTQYF. CDR3 DNA: TGTGCCACCAGTGATCAACTAGCGGGAGGGAGCACAGATACGCAGTATTTT.

This clonotype has ten or more counts. The chain carries TRBV20-1 and TRBJ1-1; no clear D. Deletions cut 1 base from V and 1 base from J, with 10 bases between. The CDR3 extends over 14 amino acids. Germline V CDR1 and CDR2: DFQATT, SNEGSKA (reference sequence). CDR3 coding DNA: TGCAGTGCTAGAGTGGACGGTCAGAACACTGAAGCTTTCTTT. The encoded protein is CSARVDGQNTEAFF.